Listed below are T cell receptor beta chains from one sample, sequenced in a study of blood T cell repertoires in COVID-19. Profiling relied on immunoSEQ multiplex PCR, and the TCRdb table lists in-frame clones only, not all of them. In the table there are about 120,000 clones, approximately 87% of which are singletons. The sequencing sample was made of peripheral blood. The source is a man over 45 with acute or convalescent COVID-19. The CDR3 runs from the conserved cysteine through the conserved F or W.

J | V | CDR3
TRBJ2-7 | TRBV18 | CASSTEAGVSYEQYF
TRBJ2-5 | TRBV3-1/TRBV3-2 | CASSQARWSETQYF
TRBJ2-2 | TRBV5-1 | CASSRIAGLNTGELFF
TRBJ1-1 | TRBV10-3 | CAISETQGSEAFF
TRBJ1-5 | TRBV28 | CASSETDKSYVYSNQPQHF
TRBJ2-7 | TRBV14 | CASSQRLGASEQYF
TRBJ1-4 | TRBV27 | CASSFGTEGEKLFF
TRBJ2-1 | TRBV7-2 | CASSSSRLAVGDEQFF
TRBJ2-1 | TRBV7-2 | CASSFSSSGGVYYNEQFF
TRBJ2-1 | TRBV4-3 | CASSQNSYRELTYNEQFF
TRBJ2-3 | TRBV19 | CASTLRASGSTDTQYF
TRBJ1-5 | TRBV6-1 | CASSDRDRGRRSNQPQHF
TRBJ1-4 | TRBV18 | CASSPSLTNEKLFF
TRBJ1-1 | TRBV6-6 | CASSPPGGGIMNTEAFF
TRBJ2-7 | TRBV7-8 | CASSLSGPSSYEQYF
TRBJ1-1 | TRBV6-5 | CASSEGGTGAFF
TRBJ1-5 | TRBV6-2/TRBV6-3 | CASSMRQRTRYQPQHF
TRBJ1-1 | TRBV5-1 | CASSPGHSGDTEAFF
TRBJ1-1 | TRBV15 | CATSRDITGVGTEAFF
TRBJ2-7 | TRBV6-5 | CASSTDREDEQYF
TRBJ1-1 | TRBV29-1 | CSVDPGRGNTEAFF
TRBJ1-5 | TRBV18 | CASLTGVGQPQHF